Listed below are T cell receptor beta chains from one sample, sequenced in a study of response to subunit inactivated influenza vaccine. TCRdb reprocessed the RT-PCR reads with MiXCR, giving one entry per CDR3 protein. The sample lists a few hundred thousand distinct CDR3 sequences; approximately 9.9% were seen once. The sample in question was PBMCs from blood, obtained about 40 days after vaccination. These receptors were taken from a man between 50 and 59 years old who received an inactivated influenza vaccine. CDR3s include the opening cysteine and the closing phenylalanine or tryptophan. The order of the fields is J gene, D gene, V gene, CDR3 protein. A D gene is named only where the DNA matches it firmly.

>TRBJ2-1|NA|TRBV6-2/TRBV6-3
CASSYSKNEQFF
>TRBJ1-1|NA|TRBV5-5
CASSSRRTNTEAFF
>TRBJ1-6|NA|TRBV11-1
CASSPRTDSYNSPLHF
>TRBJ2-3|TRBD2|TRBV6-1
CASRASGSRTDTQYF
>TRBJ2-3|NA|TRBV20-1
CSASPWGEDTQYF
>TRBJ1-4|NA|TRBV15
CATSRGAGPHNEKLFF
>TRBJ1-3|NA|TRBV6-1
CASSPPQSSGNTIYF
>TRBJ2-1|TRBD1|TRBV28
CASWVGQGINEQFF
>TRBJ1-2|NA|TRBV4-3
CASSQVPPGEVNGYTF
>TRBJ1-2|NA|TRBV4-2
CASSLNSGGLRYGYTF
>TRBJ1-3|NA|TRBV28
CASSFGAGNTIYF